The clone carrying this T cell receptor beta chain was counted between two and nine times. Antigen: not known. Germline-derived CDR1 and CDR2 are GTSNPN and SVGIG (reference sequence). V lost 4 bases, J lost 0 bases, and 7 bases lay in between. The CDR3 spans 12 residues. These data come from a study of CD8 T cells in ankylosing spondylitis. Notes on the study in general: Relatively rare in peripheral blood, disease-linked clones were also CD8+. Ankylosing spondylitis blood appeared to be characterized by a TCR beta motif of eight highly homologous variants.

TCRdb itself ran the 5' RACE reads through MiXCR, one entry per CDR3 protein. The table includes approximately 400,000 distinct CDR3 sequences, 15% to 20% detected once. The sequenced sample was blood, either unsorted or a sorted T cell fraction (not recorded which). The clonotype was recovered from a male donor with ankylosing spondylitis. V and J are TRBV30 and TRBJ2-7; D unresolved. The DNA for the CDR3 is TGTGCCTGGAAGCAGGACTCCTACGAGCAGTACTTC. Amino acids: CAWKQDSYEQYF.